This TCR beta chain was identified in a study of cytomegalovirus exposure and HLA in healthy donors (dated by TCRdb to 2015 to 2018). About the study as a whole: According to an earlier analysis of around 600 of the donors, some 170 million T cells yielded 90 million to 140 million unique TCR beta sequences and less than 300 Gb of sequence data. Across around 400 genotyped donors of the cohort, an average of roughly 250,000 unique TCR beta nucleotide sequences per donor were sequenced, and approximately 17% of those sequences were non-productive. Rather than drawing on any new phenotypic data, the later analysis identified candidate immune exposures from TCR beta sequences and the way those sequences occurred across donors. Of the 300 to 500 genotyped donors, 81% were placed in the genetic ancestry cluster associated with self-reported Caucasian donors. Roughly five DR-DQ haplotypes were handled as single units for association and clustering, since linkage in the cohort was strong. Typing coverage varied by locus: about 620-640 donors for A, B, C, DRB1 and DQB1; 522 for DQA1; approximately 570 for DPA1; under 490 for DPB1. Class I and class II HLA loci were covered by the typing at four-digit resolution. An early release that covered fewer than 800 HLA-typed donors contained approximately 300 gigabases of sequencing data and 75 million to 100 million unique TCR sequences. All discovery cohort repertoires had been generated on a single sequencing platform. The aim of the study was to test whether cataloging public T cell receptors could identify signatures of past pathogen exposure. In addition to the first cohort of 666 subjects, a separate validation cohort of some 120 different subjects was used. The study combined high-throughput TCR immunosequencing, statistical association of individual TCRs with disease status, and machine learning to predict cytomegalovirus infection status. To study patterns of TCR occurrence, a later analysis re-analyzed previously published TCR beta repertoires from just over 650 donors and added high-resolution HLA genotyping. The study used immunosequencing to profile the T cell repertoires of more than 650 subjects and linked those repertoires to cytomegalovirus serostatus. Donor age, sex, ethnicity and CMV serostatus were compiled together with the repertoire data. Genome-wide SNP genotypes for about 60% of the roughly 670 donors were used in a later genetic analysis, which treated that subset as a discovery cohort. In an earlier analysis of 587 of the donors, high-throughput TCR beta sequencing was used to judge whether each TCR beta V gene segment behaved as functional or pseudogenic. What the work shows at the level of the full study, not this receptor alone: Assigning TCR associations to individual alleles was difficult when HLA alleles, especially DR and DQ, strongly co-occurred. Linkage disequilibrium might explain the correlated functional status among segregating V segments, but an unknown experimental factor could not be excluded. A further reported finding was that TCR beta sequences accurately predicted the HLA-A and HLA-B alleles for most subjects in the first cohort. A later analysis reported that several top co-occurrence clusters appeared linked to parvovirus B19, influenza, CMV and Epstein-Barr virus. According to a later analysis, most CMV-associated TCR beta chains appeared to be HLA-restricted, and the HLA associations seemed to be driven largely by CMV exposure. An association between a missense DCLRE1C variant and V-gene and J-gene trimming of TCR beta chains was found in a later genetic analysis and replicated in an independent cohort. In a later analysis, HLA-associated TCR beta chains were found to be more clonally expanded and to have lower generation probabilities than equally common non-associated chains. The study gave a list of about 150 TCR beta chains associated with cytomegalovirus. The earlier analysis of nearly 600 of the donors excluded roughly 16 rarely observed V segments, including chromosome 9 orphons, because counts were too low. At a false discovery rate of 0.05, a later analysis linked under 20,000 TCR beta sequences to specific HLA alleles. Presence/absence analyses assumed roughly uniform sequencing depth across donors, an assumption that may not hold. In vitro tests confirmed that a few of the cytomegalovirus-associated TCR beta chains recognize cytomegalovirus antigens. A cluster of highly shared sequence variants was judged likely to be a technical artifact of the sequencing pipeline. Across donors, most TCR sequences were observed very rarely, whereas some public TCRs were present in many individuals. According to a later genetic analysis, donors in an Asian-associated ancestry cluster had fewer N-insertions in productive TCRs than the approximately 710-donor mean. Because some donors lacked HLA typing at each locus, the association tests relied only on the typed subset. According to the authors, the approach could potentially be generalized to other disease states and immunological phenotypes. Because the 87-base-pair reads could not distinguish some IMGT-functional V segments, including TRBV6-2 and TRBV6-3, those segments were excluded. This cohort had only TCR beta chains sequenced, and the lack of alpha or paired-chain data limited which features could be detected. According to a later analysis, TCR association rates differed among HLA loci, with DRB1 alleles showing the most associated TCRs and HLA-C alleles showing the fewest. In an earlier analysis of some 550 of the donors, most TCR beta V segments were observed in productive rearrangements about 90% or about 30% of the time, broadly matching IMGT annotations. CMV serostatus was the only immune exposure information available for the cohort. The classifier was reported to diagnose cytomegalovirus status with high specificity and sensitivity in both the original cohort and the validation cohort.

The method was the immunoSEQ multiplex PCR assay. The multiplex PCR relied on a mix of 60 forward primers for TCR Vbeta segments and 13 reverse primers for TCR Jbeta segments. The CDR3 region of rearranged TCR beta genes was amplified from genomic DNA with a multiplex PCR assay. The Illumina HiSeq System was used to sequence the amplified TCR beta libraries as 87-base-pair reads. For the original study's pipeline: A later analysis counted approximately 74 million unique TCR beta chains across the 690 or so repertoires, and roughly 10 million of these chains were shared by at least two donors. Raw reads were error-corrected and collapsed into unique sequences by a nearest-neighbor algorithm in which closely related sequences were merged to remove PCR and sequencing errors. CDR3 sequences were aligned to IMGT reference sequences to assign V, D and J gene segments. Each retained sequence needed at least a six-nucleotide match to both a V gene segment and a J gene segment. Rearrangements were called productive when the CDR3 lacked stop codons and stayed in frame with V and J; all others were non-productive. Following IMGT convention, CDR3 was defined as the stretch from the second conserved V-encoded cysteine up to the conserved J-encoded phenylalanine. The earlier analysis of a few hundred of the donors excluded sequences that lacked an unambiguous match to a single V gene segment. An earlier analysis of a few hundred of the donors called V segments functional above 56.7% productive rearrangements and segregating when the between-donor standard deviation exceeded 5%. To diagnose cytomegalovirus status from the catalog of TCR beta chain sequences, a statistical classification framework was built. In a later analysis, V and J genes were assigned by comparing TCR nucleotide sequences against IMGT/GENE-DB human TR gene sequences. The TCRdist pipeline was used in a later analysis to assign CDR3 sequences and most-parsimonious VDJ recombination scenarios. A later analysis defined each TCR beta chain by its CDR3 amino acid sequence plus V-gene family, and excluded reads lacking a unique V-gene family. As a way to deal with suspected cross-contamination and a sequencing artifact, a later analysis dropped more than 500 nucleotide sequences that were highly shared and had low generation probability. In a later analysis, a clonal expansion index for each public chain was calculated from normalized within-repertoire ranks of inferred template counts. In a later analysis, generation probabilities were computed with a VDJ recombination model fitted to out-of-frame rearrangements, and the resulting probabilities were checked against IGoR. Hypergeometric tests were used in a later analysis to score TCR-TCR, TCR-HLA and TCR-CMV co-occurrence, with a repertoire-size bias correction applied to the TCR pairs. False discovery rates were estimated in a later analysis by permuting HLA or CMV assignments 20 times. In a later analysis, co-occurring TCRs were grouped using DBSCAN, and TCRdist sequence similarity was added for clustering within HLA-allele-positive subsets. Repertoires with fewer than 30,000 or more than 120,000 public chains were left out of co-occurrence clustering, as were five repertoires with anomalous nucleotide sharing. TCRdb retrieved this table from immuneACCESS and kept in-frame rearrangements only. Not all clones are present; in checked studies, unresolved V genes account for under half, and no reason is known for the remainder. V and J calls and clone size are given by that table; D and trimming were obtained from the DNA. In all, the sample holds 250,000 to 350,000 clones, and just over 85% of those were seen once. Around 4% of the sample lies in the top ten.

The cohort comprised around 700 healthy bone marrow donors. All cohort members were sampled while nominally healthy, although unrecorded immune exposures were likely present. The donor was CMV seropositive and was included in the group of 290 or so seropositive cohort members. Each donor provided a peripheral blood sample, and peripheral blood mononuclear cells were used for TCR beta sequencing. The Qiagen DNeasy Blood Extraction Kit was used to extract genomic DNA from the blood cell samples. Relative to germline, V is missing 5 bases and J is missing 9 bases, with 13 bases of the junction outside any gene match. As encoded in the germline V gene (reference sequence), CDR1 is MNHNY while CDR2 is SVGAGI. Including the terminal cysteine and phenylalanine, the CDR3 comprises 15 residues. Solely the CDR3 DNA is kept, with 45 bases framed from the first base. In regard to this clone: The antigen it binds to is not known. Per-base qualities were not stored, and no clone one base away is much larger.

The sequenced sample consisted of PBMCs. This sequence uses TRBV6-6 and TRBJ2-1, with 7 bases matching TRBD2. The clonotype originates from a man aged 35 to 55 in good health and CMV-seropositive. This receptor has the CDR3 CASSPLAVEGREQFF. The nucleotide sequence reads TGTGCCAGCAGTCCTCTAGCGGTAGAGGGTCGTGAGCAGTTCTTC.